Reported below is one T cell receptor beta chain. Researchers used 5'RACE with constant-segment primers to make TCR alpha and TCR beta cDNA libraries that carry sample barcodes and UMIs. Via MiXCR, TCRdb re-called the 5' RACE reads, giving one row per CDR3 protein. This table holds fewer than 200,000 distinct CDR3 sequences, roughly a fifth found once. This specimen comes from a study of T-cell memory formation after mild COVID-19. The wider study: For the most part, TCR clusters were specific to one donor.

The CDR3 is 16 amino acids. The V end lost 7 bases, the J end lost 1 base, and 17 bases lay between the germline ends. Germline V gene data show CDR1 as MGHDK and CDR2 as SYGVNS. The sequence was obtained from an adult woman who had mild COVID-19 (a few samples of this study predate the infection). Cell type and time point are not known. Sequencing used PBMCs or a T cell subset sorted from them (not recorded which). The chain recombines TRBV25-1 with TRBJ1-3, with D possibly being TRBD1 (5 bases). The CDR3 DNA is TGTGCCAGCACTGCGACAGCCCTTCCATCTGGAAACACCATATATTTT. Amino acid sequence: CASTATALPSGNTIYF. Looking up the rest from reference TRBV25-1 and TRBJ1-3 gives the full variable domain: EADIYQTPRYLVIGTGKKITLECSQTMGHDKMYWYQQDPGMELHLIHYSYGVNSTEKGDLSSESTVSRIRTEHFPLTLESARPSHTSQYLCASTATALPSGNTIYFGEGSWLTVV.